This TCR beta chain was captured in a study of blood T cell repertoires in COVID-19. Clones were sequenced by immunoSEQ multiplex PCR, and TCRdb holds only the in-frame ones, with some missing. The sample includes roughly 250,000 clones, nearly 95% seen only once; the top ten take 0.83%. Per germline, CDR1 LGHNA and CDR2 YNFKEQ. CDR3 length: 16 amino acids. This clone was found a few times. Relative to the germline gene, one junction end is altered; a read error may explain this. This receptor was identified in a man in his thirties or forties with COVID-19, enrolled during active disease. Sequencing was performed on peripheral blood. The gene calls are TRBV4-2 and TRBJ2-3; 8 bases match TRBD1. CDR3 coding DNA: TGTGCCAGCAGCCACGTTGAGGCAGGGGGCACCGATACGCAGTATTTT. Translated, it gives CASSHVEAGGTDTQYF.